This passage covers 26 T cell receptor beta chains from one sample sequenced in a study of OX40 agonist ivuxolimab in advanced cancers. Assay used: immunoSEQ multiplex PCR; TCRdb lists only in-frame clones, some missing. In the table there are tens of thousands of clones, 86% of which are singletons. Source: CD4+ or CD8+ T cells sorted from blood, taken in a trial of the OX40 agonist ivuxolimab. The receptors here all came from an adult with an advanced solid tumor such as melanoma, head and neck, liver or kidney cancer.

The J gene is TRBJ1-1, the V gene TRBV7-9; weak D call: TRBD1 (6 bases). The CDR3 has 16 amino acids. CDR1 is SEHNR and CDR2 is FQNEAQ in the germline V gene (reference sequence). V dropped 4 bases and J dropped 0 bases, with 15 bases sitting between them. For the CDR3, the DNA is TGTGCCAGCAGCTCCGACCGCAGGGGCATGAACACTGAAGCTTTCTTT. The encoded protein is CASSSDRRGMNTEAFF. Variable domain in full (rest from reference TRBV7-9 and TRBJ1-1): DTGVSQNPRHKITKRGQNVTFRCDPISEHNRLYWYRQTLGQGPEFLTYFQNEAQLEKSRLLSDRFSAERPKGSFSTLEIQRTEQGDSAMYLCASSSDRRGMNTEAFFGQGTRLTVV.

The chain has TRBV5-1 and TRBJ2-1, with D maybe TRBD2 (6 bases). This CDR3 has 19 amino acids. The V end was cut by 0 bases, the J end by 1 base, with 20 bases between. Germline loops: CDR1 SGHRS, CDR2 YFSETQ. For the CDR3, the DNA is TGCGCCAGCAGCTTGGGACCCCCGACTAGTCCTGGATCCTACAATGAGCAGTTCTTC. This encodes CASSLGPPTSPGSYNEQFF.

The J gene is TRBJ2-5, the V gene TRBV19; 7 bases are shared with TRBD1. The J call is doubtful: the DNA matches TRBJ2-7 better. Germline V gene sequence: CDR1 LNHDA, CDR2 SQIVND (reference sequence). The CDR3 runs to 15 residues. The CDR3 bases are TGTGCCAGTAGTATAAGGGGGCCGAGGGGCTACGAGCAGTACTTC. It encodes CASSIRGPRGYEQYF.

The chain employs TRBV5-6 and TRBJ1-5, with D hard to call. This CDR3 has 13 residues. The germline CDR1 and CDR2 sequences are SGHDT and YYEEEE. V dropped 0 bases and J dropped 7 bases, with 8 bases sitting between them. The DNA for the CDR3 is TGTGCCAGCAGCTTGGGTCGATGGCAGCCCCAGCATTTT. This translates into CASSLGRWQPQHF.

The V call is TRBV7-9, the J call TRBJ2-7; possible D gene TRBD1, 5 bases. The length of the CDR3 is 15 residues. The germline V and J ends were trimmed by 4 bases and 4 bases, with 17 bases remaining between them. CDR1 is SEHNR, CDR2 FQNEAQ, per germline (reference sequence). The CDR3 is CASSSGKGNLYEQYF. CDR3 DNA: TGTGCCAGCAGCTCAGGGAAGGGGAATTTATACGAGCAGTACTTC. Based on the CDR3 plus reference TRBV7-9 and TRBJ2-7, the full variable domain is DTGVSQNPRHKITKRGQNVTFRCDPISEHNRLYWYRQTLGQGPEFLTYFQNEAQLEKSRLLSDRFSAERPKGSFSTLEIQRTEQGDSAMYLCASSSGKGNLYEQYFGPGTRLTVT.

This clone was found once. The V call is TRBV5-1, the J call TRBJ2-7, with TRBD1 matching 10 bases. Unmatched junction bases numbered 9, after V lost 4 bases and J lost 2 bases. This CDR3 contains 16 residues. CDR1 is SGHRS and CDR2 is YFSETQ in the germline V gene. The chain's CDR3 is CASSRGTGTGAYEQYF. The CDR3 region has the DNA TGCGCCAGCAGCCGCGGCACCGGGACAGGGGCCTACGAGCAGTACTTC.

Only one count was recorded for this clone. The chain recombines TRBV2 with TRBJ1-2; 7 nucleotides align to TRBD1. The length of the CDR3 is 14 residues. The germline CDR1 and CDR2 sequences are SNHLY and FYNNEI. V shed 2 bases and J 4 bases; nucleotides not matched to a gene: 4. The CDR3 spells CASSERGQPYGYTF. CDR3 DNA: TGTGCCAGCAGTGAAAGGGGGCAGCCCTATGGCTACACCTTC.

The genes are TRBV10-1 and TRBJ2-1; 8 bases match TRBD2. V trimming: 3 bases; J trimming: 7 bases; junction bases outside the gene matches: 8. Germline CDR1 reads WNHNN; CDR2 reads SYGVQD (reference sequence). This CDR3 has 15 residues. The CDR3 coding sequence is TGCGCCAGCAGTGATACCCTGACTAGCGAAAATGAGCAGTTCTTC. This gives the protein CASSDTLTSENEQFF.

The chain employs TRBV25-1 and TRBJ2-5; D unclear. Germline V gene lookup returns CDR1 MGHDK and CDR2 SYGVNS. The V and J ends lost 3 bases and 4 bases respectively, with 12 bases between them. CDR3 length: 14 amino acids. The CDR3 region is CASSEGGVAETQYF. The CDR3 DNA follows: TGTGCCAGCAGTGAGGGTGGAGTAGCAGAGACCCAGTACTTC.

The V call is TRBV20-1, the J call TRBJ1-1; D uncertain. The CDR3 is 11 amino acids. Germline values: CDR1 DFQATT, CDR2 SNEGSKA (reference sequence). V was clipped by 6 bases and J by 1 base, with 6 bases between them. The CDR3 sequence is CSATENTEAFF. CDR3 sequence (DNA): TGCAGTGCCACAGAGAACACTGAAGCTTTCTTT.

The chain couples TRBV7-9 to TRBJ2-1; no reliable D call. CDR3 length equals 15 residues. V was cut by 1 base and J by 4 bases, with 11 bases left in between. Germline CDR1 is SEHNR and CDR2 is FQNEAQ (reference sequence). This CDR3 reads CASSLVGTMYNEQFF. CDR3 bases: TGTGCCAGCAGCTTAGTAGGCACAATGTACAATGAGCAGTTCTTC.

The chain links TRBV18 to TRBJ1-1, with D tentatively TRBD1 (6 bases). Germline CDR1 KGHSH, CDR2 LQKENI. The CDR3 loop spans 16 amino acids. The ends were cut back, 3 bases at V and 5 bases at J, with 19 bases in the middle. The CDR3 sequence is CASSPSVGEGGTEAFF. CDR3 DNA sequence: TGTGCCAGCTCACCGTCAGTCGGGGAAGGGGGGACTGAAGCTTTCTTT.

This chain uses TRBV6-5 with TRBJ1-2; D is possibly TRBD1 (6 bases). Germline CDR1 and CDR2: MNHEY and SVGAGI. CDR3 size: 14 residues. The germline V and J ends were trimmed by 1 base and 8 bases, with 14 bases remaining between them. The DNA of the CDR3 is TGTGCCAGCAGTTACTATTCTGGGGGCGCGGGCTACACCTTC. It translates to CASSYYSGGAGYTF.

This chain joins TRBV5-8 and TRBJ1-6, with 9 bases aligning to TRBD1. Germline V lookup: CDR1 SGHTS, CDR2 YDEGEE. The CDR3 contains 14 residues. With V trimmed by 5 bases and J by 10 bases, 7 bases remained unmatched. CDR3 nucleotide sequence: TGTGCCAGCAGAAAGGGACAGGGTGGGTCACCCCTCCACTTT. It is translated as CASRKGQGGSPLHF.

The chain uses TRBV5-8 and TRBJ1-2; the D is unclear. The CDR3 contains 13 residues. Trimming cost V 2 bases and J 8 bases, with 13 bases left between them. Germline V gene lookup returns CDR1 SGHTS and CDR2 YDEGEE. CDR3 sequence reads: CASSFSRPLGYTF. The CDR3 DNA is TGTGCCAGCAGCTTTTCCCGACCCTTGGGCTACACCTTC.

The rearrangement links TRBV27 to TRBJ2-2; 7 bases are shared with TRBD1. V was pared by 4 bases and J by 4 bases, with 3 bases of the junction left unmatched. The CDR3 spans 14 residues. Germline V gives CDR1 MNHEY, CDR2 SMNVEV (reference sequence). The DNA of the CDR3 is TGTGCCAGCAGTTCGACAGGGTTCACCGGGGAGCTGTTTTTT. It translates to CASSSTGFTGELFF.

V and J are TRBV5-5 and TRBJ2-2; TRBD2 matches at 15 bases. Trimming took 6 bases from V and 2 from J; bases not matched to a gene: 5. This CDR3 region has 17 residues. Germline CDR1 and CDR2: SGHKS and YYEKEE (reference sequence). The CDR3 nucleotides read TGTGCCAGCACCGAGGGACTAGCGGGGGGAAACACCGGGGAGCTGTTTTTT. It encodes CASTEGLAGGNTGELFF.

The chain is built from TRBV4-1 and TRBJ1-2; D call uncertain. The CDR3 sequence is 14 residues long. The V end was cut by 0 bases, the J end by 7 bases, with 12 bases between. The germline V gene encodes CDR1 MGHRA and CDR2 YSYEKL. The DNA of the CDR3 is TGCGCCAGCAGCCAAGAAAACAGAAATCTTGGCTACACCTTC. This gives the protein CASSQENRNLGYTF.

The chain combines TRBV9 with TRBJ1-2, with D perhaps TRBD1 (5 bases). The length of the CDR3 is 17 residues. The V gene's germline CDR1 is SGDLS and CDR2 YYNGEE. V was trimmed by 4 bases and J by 1 base, leaving 20 bases between them. CDR3 loop: CASSPTASTTGNYGYTF. The CDR3 region has the DNA TGTGCCAGCAGCCCGACAGCTAGCACAACGGGTAACTATGGCTACACCTTC.

The CDR3: CASSLGYTGELFF. The CDR3 bases are TGTGCCAGCAGCTTAGGTTACACCGGGGAGCTGTTTTTT. The chain links TRBV7-3 to TRBJ2-2; D uncertain. V lost 2 bases, J lost 3 bases, and 4 bases lay in between. Per the germline V gene, CDR1 is SGHTA and CDR2 is FQGTGA. This CDR3 spans 13 amino acids.

The genes are TRBV5-1 and TRBJ2-7; TRBD1 agrees at 9 bases. The CDR3 covers 16 residues. J gave up 2 bases and V 0 bases, and 6 bases lay outside the gene matches. Germline loops: CDR1 SGHRS, CDR2 YFSETQ. CDR3 DNA sequence: TGCGCCAGCAGCTTGGTGCCCGGGACAGGGACCTACGAGCAGTACTTC. Amino acid sequence: CASSLVPGTGTYEQYF.

This clone was recorded a few times. V gene TRBV6-1 combines with J gene TRBJ1-1, with D unclear. V dropped 6 bases and J dropped 3 bases, with 17 bases sitting between them. Germline V CDR1 and CDR2: MNHNS, SASEGT. The CDR3 sequence is 15 residues long. CDR3 loop: CASSAWSALDTEAFF. The CDR3 bases are TGTGCCAGCAGCGCCTGGAGCGCCCTTGACACTGAAGCTTTCTTT.

The chain combines TRBV14 with TRBJ1-5, with D unresolved. V lost 6 bases and J lost 6, with 15 bases in between. In germline, CDR1 is SGHDN, CDR2 FVKESK. The length of the CDR3 is 14 residues. The CDR3 region is CASSPAGVLQPQHF. The CDR3 nucleotides are TGTGCCAGCAGTCCAGCTGGGGTTCTTCAGCCCCAGCATTTT.

The rearrangement joins TRBV19 to TRBJ1-4; D possibly corresponds to TRBD1 (5 bases). This CDR3 has 16 amino acids. The germline V gene encodes CDR1 LNHDA and CDR2 SQIVND (reference sequence). V was shortened by 0 bases and J by 3 bases, with 11 bases between the two germline ends. The CDR3 DNA sequence: TGTGCCAGTAGTATAGACGCAGGGAGGTCTAATGAAAAACTGTTTTTT. As protein: CASSIDAGRSNEKLFF.

J is TRBJ2-1 and V is TRBV18; the match to TRBD2 covers 10 bases. This CDR3 is 16 amino acids long. The V segment lost 6 bases and the J segment 4 bases; nucleotides outside the gene matches: 9. Germline values: CDR1 KGHSH, CDR2 LQKENI. CDR3 residues: CASSTRAGGSYNEQFF. The CDR3, as DNA: TGTGCCAGCTCCACAAGAGCGGGGGGGTCTTACAATGAGCAGTTCTTC.

The chain links TRBV4-1 to TRBJ2-3; D is possibly TRBD1 (5 bases). Germline CDR1 is MGHRA and CDR2 is YSYEKL. Trimming left V 3 bases short and J 2 bases short, with 12 bases between. CDR3 length: 15 residues. The CDR3 spells CASSQGQPYTDTQYF. The CDR3, as DNA: TGCGCCAGCAGCCAGGGGCAGCCCTACACAGATACGCAGTATTTT.